This T cell receptor beta chain emerged from a study of T cells in Graves' hyperthyroidism and ophthalmopathy. Study summary: Sampling of peripheral blood happened at initial diagnosis, prior to any treatment. Study results and caveats: Blood also carried most thyroid clonotypes expanded above 0.001.

It was RNA transcripts that yielded the amplified TCR beta CDR3 regions. The HTBI primer set was used in a first-round RT-PCR of the TCR CDR3. One entry per CDR3 protein results from TCRdb running MiXCR on the multiplex PCR reads. In the table there are over 300,000 distinct CDR3 sequences, over 11% of which are singletons. This clonotype occurred many times. As yet, its antigen is unknown. V lost 0 bases and J lost 4, with 13 bases in between. CDR1 and CDR2 from the germline V gene are DFQATT and SNEGSKA (reference sequence). This CDR3 comprises 15 residues. Hyperthyroidism, newly diagnosed and lasting under 2 months, affected patients aged 18 to 65.

The sample was blood. The chain employs TRBV20-1 and TRBJ2-1; D might be TRBD2 (6 bases). This TCR derives from an older woman with Graves' hyperthyroidism. The CDR3 sequence: CSARETGSSYNEQFF. The CDR3 bases are TGCAGTGCTAGAGAAACCGGGAGTTCGTACAATGAGCAGTTCTTC.